This T cell receptor (beta chain) was profiled in a study of T-cell memory formation after mild COVID-19. Turning to the study itself: TCR clusters were mostly donor specific. Points from the study as a whole: Mostly located in CM and EM were contracting CD4+ clones, with contracting CD8+ clones located in EMRA. The appearance of some responding clones in pre-infection memory suggested that cross-reactive memory joined. Contracting clones from day 15 to 85 showed balanced CD4/CD8; later expanders favored CD4+.

V lost 6 bases, J lost 7 bases, and 9 bases stayed unmatched. The germline V gene encodes CDR1 DFQATT and CDR2 SNEGSKA (reference sequence). The CDR3 is 14 residues long. One entry per CDR3 protein, called by TCRdb with MiXCR from the 5' RACE reads. The sample contains about 560,000 distinct CDR3 sequences, about 20% of which appear only once. The table lists this clonotype with a count of one. Its specificity is not known. V is TRBV20-1 and J is TRBJ1-6; TRBD1 agrees at 7 bases. The sample was PBMCs or a T cell subset sorted from them (not recorded which). This sequence was found in an adult woman who had mild COVID-19 (a few samples of this study predate the infection). Cell type and time point are not known. CDR3 protein: CSADGDSDNSPLHF. The CDR3 nucleotides read TGCAGTGCGGACGGGGACAGCGACAATTCACCCCTCCACTTT.